Listed below are T cell receptor beta chains from one sample, sequenced in a study of human T cells and chemical hapten exposure. TCRdb re-analysed the RACE reads in MiXCR, keeping a single row per CDR3 protein. The sample holds about 140,000 distinct CDR3 sequences, about an eighth seen once. Source: whole blood, taken in connection with sensitization to the hapten diphenylcyclopropenone (DPC). The source of these receptors is a woman aged 45-65 years with alopecia areata. Some clones in this sample may be carry-over from other donors' samples. Both conserved end residues are trimmed from each CDR3. Each record gives: V gene, J gene, CDR3 protein.

V gene: TRBV3-1
J gene: TRBJ2-1
CDR3 protein: ASSPGNYNEQF

V gene: TRBV7-2
J gene: TRBJ2-1
CDR3 protein: ASSPDRARGEQF

V gene: TRBV20-1
J gene: TRBJ1-5
CDR3 protein: SAPGGNSNQPQH

V gene: TRBV5-1
J gene: TRBJ2-1
CDR3 protein: ASSRDWGDEQF

V gene: TRBV29-1
J gene: TRBJ2-1
CDR3 protein: SAPWGGRKF

V gene: TRBV4-2
J gene: TRBJ2-7
CDR3 protein: ASSQEDTFGEQY

V gene: TRBV5-5
J gene: TRBJ2-3
CDR3 protein: ASSLTVTTDTQY

V gene: TRBV7-2
J gene: TRBJ2-5
CDR3 protein: ASSTGTSLLPVY

V gene: TRBV5-1
J gene: TRBJ2-3
CDR3 protein: ASSLRQGGTQY

V gene: TRBV6-1
J gene: TRBJ1-1
CDR3 protein: ASRWDENTEAF

V gene: TRBV19
J gene: TRBJ2-3
CDR3 protein: ASSRDSTDTQY

V gene: TRBV5-1
J gene: TRBJ2-7
CDR3 protein: ASSSLPGRKGDEQY

V gene: TRBV10-2
J gene: TRBJ2-1
CDR3 protein: ASSEPVSGSRNEQF

V gene: TRBV28
J gene: TRBJ1-4
CDR3 protein: ASSLYHNEKLF

V gene: TRBV13
J gene: TRBJ2-3
CDR3 protein: ASSLGQGDTQY

V gene: TRBV28
J gene: TRBJ1-3
CDR3 protein: ASTIPQGTGNTIY

V gene: TRBV20-1
J gene: TRBJ2-1
CDR3 protein: SANNPGLAVREAYNEQF

V gene: TRBV5-6
J gene: TRBJ2-6
CDR3 protein: ASSLRLGTGANVLT

V gene: TRBV5-1
J gene: TRBJ2-1
CDR3 protein: ASSFQQVRSYNEQF

V gene: TRBV7-9
J gene: TRBJ2-1
CDR3 protein: ASSSPTGINEQF

V gene: TRBV7-9
J gene: TRBJ2-7
CDR3 protein: ASSLIGPGAPGWEQY

V gene: TRBV6-2/TRBV6-3
J gene: TRBJ2-7
CDR3 protein: ASSWGAAYEQY

V gene: TRBV15
J gene: TRBJ1-4
CDR3 protein: ATSRAAGTGEKLF

V gene: TRBV5-1
J gene: TRBJ2-7
CDR3 protein: ASSLEGRSYEQY

V gene: TRBV20-1
J gene: TRBJ1-4
CDR3 protein: SAQPGTGVEKLF

V gene: TRBV28
J gene: TRBJ2-3
CDR3 protein: ASSPSPGTGSTDTQY

V gene: TRBV6-2/TRBV6-3
J gene: TRBJ1-2
CDR3 protein: ASSSLPGGGYGYT

V gene: TRBV7-2
J gene: TRBJ1-4
CDR3 protein: ASSFMTGLNEKLF

V gene: TRBV28
J gene: TRBJ2-3
CDR3 protein: ASTLVARSADTQY

V gene: TRBV4-3
J gene: TRBJ2-1
CDR3 protein: ASSPGQMYNEQF

V gene: TRBV19
J gene: TRBJ1-3
CDR3 protein: ASTEHSSGNTIY

V gene: TRBV6-6
J gene: TRBJ1-1
CDR3 protein: ASSPQQTGLTEAF

V gene: TRBV6-2/TRBV6-3
J gene: TRBJ2-3
CDR3 protein: ATATGLGTDTQY

V gene: TRBV27
J gene: TRBJ1-1
CDR3 protein: ASSPRGGATEAF

V gene: TRBV12-3/TRBV12-4
J gene: TRBJ1-4
CDR3 protein: ASSLGETTNEKLF

V gene: TRBV7-8
J gene: TRBJ2-3
CDR3 protein: ASSLQLARRTDTQY

V gene: TRBV20-1
J gene: TRBJ1-5
CDR3 protein: SVPAQFNQPQH